A single sample gave rise to the 19 T cell receptor beta chains below, sequenced in a study of cytomegalovirus exposure and HLA in healthy donors. The PCR employed 60 Vbeta primers together with 13 Jbeta primers. Only in-frame clones appear in the TCRdb table, and some are missing; sequencing was by immunoSEQ multiplex PCR. The table has about 160,000 clones, around three quarters seen once; the top ten hold 3.1%. Material: PBMCs. Receptors originate from a woman in her forties in good health and CMV-seronegative.

This chain connects TRBV11-2 to TRBJ2-2; the D is unclear. The CDR3 consists of 12 residues. Per germline, CDR1 SGHAT and CDR2 FQNNGV. V gave up 3 bases and J gave up 7 bases, with 6 bases separating them. The CDR3: CASSLSIGELFF. The CDR3 DNA reads TGTGCCAGCAGCTTGAGTATCGGGGAGCTGTTTTTT.

The genes are TRBV2 and TRBJ2-1, with TRBD2 identical over 12 bases. The CDR3 is 17 amino acids. CDR1 is SNHLY and CDR2 is FYNNEI in the germline V gene. V trimming: 10 bases; J trimming: 7 bases; junction bases outside the gene matches: 17. The CDR3 loop reads CATSSGGASGGVNEQFF. The CDR3 DNA sequence: TGTGCCACCTCGTCGGGGGGGGCTAGCGGGGGGGTTAATGAGCAGTTCTTC.

The chain combines TRBV6-4 with TRBJ2-3, with 10 bases aligning to TRBD2. With V trimmed by 3 bases and J by 2 bases, 2 bases remained unmatched. CDR1 and CDR2 (germline): MRHNA, SNTAGT. The CDR3 extends over 15 amino acids. This CDR3 is CASSESGGATDTQYF. CDR3 sequence (DNA): TGTGCCAGCAGTGAAAGCGGGGGGGCCACAGATACGCAGTATTTT.

This clone was detected many times. This chain connects TRBV5-6 to TRBJ1-1, with D unresolved. The CDR3 has 13 amino acids. Germline V gene sequence: CDR1 SGHDT, CDR2 YYEEEE. V was pared by 0 bases and J by 4 bases, with 7 bases between. CDR3 nucleotides: TGTGCCAGCAGCTTGGGCAGGTTCACTGAAGCTTTCTTT. Translating gives CASSLGRFTEAFF.

V is TRBV6-5 and J is TRBJ2-3; 8 bases are a match to TRBD1. Trimming took 2 bases from V and 1 from J; bases not matched to a gene: 2. The germline gives CDR1 MNHEY, CDR2 SVGAGI. This CDR3 comprises 15 residues. The CDR3 sequence is CASSYRGQGTDTQYF. The CDR3 DNA follows: TGTGCCAGCAGTTACAGGGGACAGGGCACAGATACGCAGTATTTT.

Notes on this clone: The junction departs from the called germline gene at one end, perhaps through a read error. This chain joins TRBV10-3 and TRBJ1-5; D may be TRBD1 (5 bases). Germline V gene sequence: CDR1 ENHRY, CDR2 SYGVKD. This CDR3 spans 15 amino acids. The CDR3 is CAVRDGAEINQPQHF. In DNA form, the CDR3 reads TGTGCCGTCAGGGATGGGGCAGAAATCAATCAGCCCCAGCATTTT.

This clone came up a few times. The chain carries TRBV2 and TRBJ1-2, with no clear D. CDR3 length equals 13 residues. Germline loops: CDR1 SNHLY, CDR2 FYNNEI. V lost 8 bases and J 1 base, leaving 11 bases between the germline ends. CDR3 in amino acids: CASQATLNYGYTF. As DNA, the CDR3 is TGTGCCAGCCAGGCAACTCTTAACTATGGCTACACCTTC.

This chain links TRBV10-1 with TRBJ2-7; D is unclear. This CDR3 contains 12 residues. The V gene lost 6 bases and the J gene lost 4 bases, with 10 bases spanning the gap. Germline CDR1 reads WNHNN; CDR2 reads SYGVQD (reference sequence). CDR3 nucleotide sequence: TGCGCCAGCAGCATTACTTCGTACGAGCAGTACTTC. This codes for CASSITSYEQYF.

The chain employs TRBV6-6 and TRBJ1-3; no clear D. This CDR3 is 15 amino acids long. CDR1 and CDR2 from the germline V gene are MNHNY and SVGAGI (reference sequence). V shed 2 bases and J shed 0 bases, with 8 bases lying between them. This chain's CDR3 is CASSYNSYSGNTIYF. Here the CDR3 DNA reads TGTGCCAGCAGTTACAACAGCTACTCTGGAAACACCATATATTTT.

The J gene is TRBJ1-1, the V gene TRBV14; possibly TRBD1 for D (5 bases). V was clipped by 2 bases and J by 6 bases, with 10 bases between them. The CDR3 sequence is 13 residues long. Germline V lookup: CDR1 SGHDN, CDR2 FVKESK. The CDR3, as DNA: TGTGCCAGCAGCCAACAGCAGGGTCCTGAAGCTTTCTTT. This gives the protein CASSQQQGPEAFF. The entire variable domain, with the rest obtained from reference TRBV14 and TRBJ1-1, is as follows: EAGVTQFPSHSVIEKGQTVTLRCDPISGHDNLYWYRRVMGKEIKFLLHFVKESKQDESGMPNNRFLAERTGGTYSTLKVQPAELEDSGVYFCASSQQQGPEAFFGQGTRLTVV.

V and J are TRBV2 and TRBJ2-7; a weak D match, TRBD1 (6 bases). Germline V gene data show CDR1 as SNHLY and CDR2 as FYNNEI. Trimming removed 5 bases from V and 4 bases from J, with 12 bases in between. The CDR3 length is 13 residues. The chain's CDR3 is CASSPEGVYEQYF. As DNA, the CDR3 is TGTGCCAGCAGTCCAGAGGGGGTGTACGAGCAGTACTTC.

The chain uses TRBV15 and TRBJ1-1, with no clear D. The V gene lost 8 bases and the J gene lost 0 bases, with 13 bases spanning the gap. The germline gives CDR1 LNHNV, CDR2 YYDKDF (reference sequence). The CDR3 totals 14 residues. The CDR3 DNA follows: TGTGCCACCTCAGGATCACGAATGAACACTGAAGCTTTCTTT. Its translation is CATSGSRMNTEAFF.

This clone appeared once. The chain employs TRBV6-5 and TRBJ2-2; TRBD2 might be the D (6 bases). The CDR3 is 13 amino acids. V was cut by 7 bases and J by 5 bases, with 11 bases left in between. Per germline, CDR1 MNHEY and CDR2 SVGAGI. The CDR3 coding sequence is TGTGCCAGCAATGTTGGGGGGACCGGGGAGCTGTTTTTT. Residues: CASNVGGTGELFF.

The gene calls are TRBV10-1 and TRBJ2-1; a possible D gene is TRBD2 (6 bases). CDR1 is WNHNN, CDR2 SYGVQD, per germline (reference sequence). The CDR3 length is 15 residues. V was cut by 5 bases and J by 10 bases, with 21 bases left in between. CDR3 sequence reads: CASSPPGASVGEQFF. The CDR3 DNA reads TGCGCCAGCAGTCCCCCCGGGGCTAGCGTAGGCGAGCAGTTCTTC.

This clone was counted a few times. This chain joins TRBV7-9 and TRBJ1-6, with 12 nucleotides matching TRBD1. Germline assignment: CDR1 SEHNR and CDR2 FQNEAQ (reference sequence). The V segment lost 4 bases and the J segment 10 bases; nucleotides outside the gene matches: 8. The CDR3 is made up of 16 amino acids. CDR3 nucleotide sequence: TGTGCCAGCAGCTCGCCGGGACAGGGGGCTTTGTCACCCCTCCACTTT. Translating it yields CASSSPGQGALSPLHF.

This chain uses TRBV4-1 with TRBJ2-1, with D tentatively TRBD1 (7 bases). The CDR3 totals 14 residues. CDR1 and CDR2 (germline): MGHRA, YSYEKL. V was cut by 0 bases and J by 8 bases, with 11 bases left in between. The CDR3 region has the DNA TGCGCCAGCAGCCAAGAGGGCAGGGGGGATGAGCAGTTCTTC. Its protein is CASSQEGRGDEQFF.

The sample holds a few counts of this clone. The gene calls are TRBV19 and TRBJ2-7, with TRBD2 matching 7 bases. V lost 4 bases and J lost 2; bases outside the gene matches: 5. Looked up from germline, CDR1 is LNHDA and CDR2 is SQIVND (reference sequence). This CDR3 spans 14 amino acids. CDR3 DNA sequence: TGTGCCAGTAGTAGGGGGGGTTCACCCTACGAGCAGTACTTC. This sequence encodes CASSRGGSPYEQYF.

The chain employs TRBV9 and TRBJ2-1; D is unresolved. Deletions cut 7 bases from V and 4 bases from J, with 15 bases between. This CDR3 spans 14 amino acids. CDR1 SGDLS and CDR2 YYNGEE come from the germline V gene. CDR3 in DNA: TGTGCCAGCTCCGCATCGACTGTTTACAATGAGCAGTTCTTC. It yields the protein CASSASTVYNEQFF.

The chain couples TRBV4-1 to TRBJ1-2, with 9 bases identical to TRBD1. V lost 0 bases, J lost 4 bases, and 6 bases stayed unmatched. CDR3 size: 16 residues. Germline V gene data show CDR1 as MGHRA and CDR2 as YSYEKL. Written as DNA, the CDR3 is TGCGCCAGCAGCCAAGATGGCGGGACAGGGAGCTATGGCTACACCTTC. It encodes CASSQDGGTGSYGYTF.